This T cell receptor beta chain was profiled in a study of shared clonotypes between healthy human individuals. From germline, CDR1 is SQVTM and CDR2 ANQGSEA. The CDR3 sequence is 13 residues long. J lost 4 bases, V lost 8 bases, and 8 bases had no gene match. In the naive CD8 group, cells lacked CD45RO and were positively selected for CCR7, so terminally differentiated effector memory CD45RA+ cells were left out. Replicate sorted-subset PCRs were loaded with 150 to 250 ng DNA, about 31,000 T cell genomes. The protocol was immunoSEQ multiplex PCR, while the TCRdb copy is restricted to in-frame clones and leaves out a portion. This table holds more than 600,000 clones, under 95% found once.

What was sequenced was naive CD8+ T cells sorted from blood. The J gene is TRBJ2-1, the V gene TRBV29-1; 7 bases match TRBD2. This receptor was taken from a man aged 25-45 years in good health. The CDR3, as DNA: TGCAGCTGTCTAGCGGCCGATTACAATGAGCAGTTCTTC. The encoded protein is CSCLAADYNEQFF.